Listed below are T cell receptor beta chains from one sample, sequenced in a study of PD-L1 blockade in urothelial cancer. Repertoires were generated with immunoSEQ multiplex PCR, while TCRdb's copy carries only in-frame clones and drops some. The sample includes about 120,000 clones, roughly 86% seen only once; the top ten take approximately 2.4%. The input for sequencing was PBMCs, taken around atezolizumab (anti-PD-L1) treatment. Receptors originate from a man between 45 and 60 years old with urothelial cancer. Both conserved end residues are part of each CDR3. The order of the fields is J gene, V gene, D gene, clone size, CDR3 protein, CDR3 DNA. The D gene is left open where the match is weak. Clone size is stated in some rows and not others, as once, few, many or a class when expanded.

J: TRBJ1-1; V: TRBV19; D: TRBD1; size: .; CDR3: CASSDPGTGNTEAFF; DNA: TGTGCCAGTAGTGACCCCGGGACAGGGAACACTGAAGCTTTCTTT
J: TRBJ2-4; V: TRBV28; D: .; size: .; CDR3: CASSLQASKNIQYF; DNA: TGTGCCAGCAGTTTGCAGGCCTCCAAAAACATTCAGTACTTC
J: TRBJ1-2; V: TRBV9; D: .; size: .; CDR3: CASSVVGGGGHGYTF; DNA: TGTGCCAGCAGCGTAGTTGGGGGCGGGGGGCATGGCTACACCTTC
J: TRBJ2-7; V: TRBV2; D: TRBD1; size: .; CDR3: CATSTGLYYEQYF; DNA: TGTGCCACCTCGACAGGGCTGTACTACGAGCAGTACTTC
J: TRBJ2-3; V: TRBV28; D: .; size: once; CDR3: CASRTSTDTQYF; DNA: TGTGCCAGCAGGACTAGCACAGATACGCAGTATTTT
J: TRBJ2-2; V: TRBV14; D: .; size: .; CDR3: CASSPLFPLPYANTGELFF; DNA: TGTGCCAGCAGCCCTCTATTTCCGTTGCCCTACGCGAACACCGGGGAGCTGTTTTTT
J: TRBJ1-5; V: TRBV7-9; D: TRBD1; size: once; CDR3: CASSLSGQVSQPQHF; DNA: TGTGCCAGCAGCTTATCCGGACAGGTCAGTCAGCCCCAGCATTTT
J: TRBJ2-7; V: TRBV28; D: TRBD1; size: once; CDR3: CASRGTGDSYEQYF; DNA: TGTGCCAGCCGAGGAACAGGGGACTCCTACGAGCAGTACTTC
J: TRBJ2-6; V: TRBV18; D: .; size: .; CDR3: CASSHPTASGANVLTF; DNA: TGTGCCAGCTCACACCCGACAGCCTCTGGGGCCAACGTCCTGACTTTC
J: TRBJ1-6; V: TRBV5-1; D: .; size: .; CDR3: CASSPEGTGNSPLHF; DNA: TGCGCCAGCAGCCCGGAGGGGACGGGGAATTCACCCCTCCACTTT
J: TRBJ2-7; V: TRBV27; D: .; size: once; CDR3: CASSLLATHEQYF; DNA: TGTGCCAGCAGTTTACTAGCGACCCACGAGCAGTACTTC
J: TRBJ1-4; V: TRBV28; D: TRBD1; size: .; CDR3: CASSPDRGLRTNEKLFF; DNA: TGTGCCAGCAGTCCGGACAGGGGATTAAGAACTAATGAAAAACTGTTTTTT
J: TRBJ2-5; V: TRBV7-9; D: TRBD2; size: .; CDR3: CASSLRHAGLAGDETQYF; DNA: TGTGCCAGCAGCTTACGCCACGCTGGGCTAGCGGGTGATGAGACCCAGTACTTC
J: TRBJ2-3; V: TRBV5-1; D: TRBD1; size: once; CDR3: CASSLSVRGLADTQYF; DNA: TGCGCCAGCAGCTTATCCGTCAGGGGGCTTGCAGATACGCAGTATTTT
J: TRBJ2-1; V: TRBV14; D: .; size: .; CDR3: CASSQGEYNEQFF; DNA: TGTGCCAGCAGCCAAGGGGAGTACAATGAGCAGTTCTTC
J: TRBJ1-2; V: TRBV27; D: .; size: once; CDR3: CASSLGGGNYGYTF; DNA: TGTGCCAGCAGTTTAGGGGGAGGAAACTATGGCTACACCTTC
J: TRBJ1-5; V: TRBV30; D: .; size: once; CDR3: CAWSVPIGNQPQHF; DNA: TGTGCCTGGAGTGTACCTATTGGCAATCAGCCCCAGCATTTT
J: TRBJ2-1; V: TRBV25-1; D: TRBD2; size: .; CDR3: CASSIHLSGTSGSLKFF; DNA: TGTGCCAGCAGCATACACCTCTCTGGGACTAGCGGGAGTTTAAAGTTCTTC
J: TRBJ2-5; V: TRBV19; D: .; size: many; CDR3: CASRLGETQYF; DNA: TGTGCCAGTAGACTCGGGGAGACCCAGTACTTC
J: TRBJ2-7; V: TRBV7-6; D: TRBD1; size: .; CDR3: CASSPETGGDFYEQYF; DNA: TGTGCCAGCAGCCCCGAGACAGGGGGGGATTTCTACGAGCAGTACTTC
J: TRBJ2-3; V: TRBV6-5; D: TRBD2; size: .; CDR3: CASTSGNRLTDTQYF; DNA: TGTGCCAGCACGAGCGGGAATCGGCTCACAGATACGCAGTATTTT
J: TRBJ1-2; V: TRBV6-6; D: TRBD1; size: once; CDR3: CASSTGTGIYRTF; DNA: TGTGCCAGCAGTACCGGGACAGGGATTTATCGCACCTTC